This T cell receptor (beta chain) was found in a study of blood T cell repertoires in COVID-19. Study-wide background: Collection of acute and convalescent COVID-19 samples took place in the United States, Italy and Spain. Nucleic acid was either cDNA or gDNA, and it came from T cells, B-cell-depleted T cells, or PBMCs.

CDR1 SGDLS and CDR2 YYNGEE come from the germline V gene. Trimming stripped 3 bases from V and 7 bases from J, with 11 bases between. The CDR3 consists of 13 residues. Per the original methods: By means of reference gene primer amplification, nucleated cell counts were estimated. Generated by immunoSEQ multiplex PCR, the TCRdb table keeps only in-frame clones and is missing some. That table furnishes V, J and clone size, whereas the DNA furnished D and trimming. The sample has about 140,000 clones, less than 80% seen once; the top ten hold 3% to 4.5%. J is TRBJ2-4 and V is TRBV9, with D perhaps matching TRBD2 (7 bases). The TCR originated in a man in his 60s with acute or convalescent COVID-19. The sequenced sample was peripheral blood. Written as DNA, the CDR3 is TGTGCCAGCAGCGCGGGGAGGGGGAACATTCAGTACTTC. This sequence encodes CASSAGRGNIQYF.